The 6 T cell receptor beta chains below come from one sample, sequenced in a study. From the RT-PCR reads, TCRdb called clonotypes with MiXCR, one entry per CDR3 protein. The sample has about 680,000 distinct CDR3 sequences, 13% to 15% seen once. Input material: memory CD4+ T cells from blood. These receptors came from a female donor in good health, serving as a healthy control.

Only a few counts were recorded for this clonotype. The chain combines TRBV6-5 with TRBJ1-2; no clear D gene. The germline V gene has CDR1 MNHEY and CDR2 SVGAGI. V was cut by 6 bases and J by 3 bases, with 11 bases left in between. This CDR3 region has 13 residues. The CDR3 is CASSIRRDYGYTF. The DNA for the CDR3 is TGTGCCAGCAGCATCAGACGGGACTATGGCTACACCTTC.

V gene TRBV18 combines with J gene TRBJ2-2; possibly TRBD2 for D (6 bases). Trimming removed 4 bases at V and 2 bases at J, with 14 bases between. The CDR3 is 16 amino acids. Germline V lookup: CDR1 KGHSH, CDR2 LQKENI. The CDR3 sequence: CASSRMTSGNTGELFF. CDR3 DNA sequence: TGTGCCAGCTCACGGATGACTAGTGGAAACACCGGGGAGCTGTTTTTT.

The chain joins TRBV28 to TRBJ1-1; TRBD1 aligns across 10 bases. With 6 bases clipped from V and 9 bases from J, the junction kept 4 bases outside the gene matches. The CDR3 sequence is 12 residues long. Germline CDR1 is MDHEN and CDR2 is SYDVKM. The CDR3: CASRTDRGKAFF. The CDR3, as DNA: TGTGCCAGCAGAACGGACAGGGGGAAAGCTTTCTTT.

A few counts support this clonotype. The chain joins TRBV5-1 to TRBJ1-3; a weak D match, TRBD1 (5 bases). The V and J ends lost 0 bases and 2 bases respectively, with 12 bases between them. Germline CDR1 reads SGHRS; CDR2 reads YFSETQ. The CDR3 runs 16 residues. The CDR3 loop is CASSLAQGGAGNTIYF. DNA of the CDR3: TGCGCCAGCAGCTTGGCCCAGGGTGGTGCTGGAAACACCATATATTTT.

The rearrangement joins TRBV5-1 to TRBJ2-1; 11 bases fit TRBD2. The CDR3 runs 17 residues. Trimming cost V 3 bases and J 11 bases; bases outside gene matches: 16. Germline assignment: CDR1 SGHRS and CDR2 YFSETQ. This CDR3 is CASSSKTSGIQGDKQFF. For the CDR3, the DNA is TGCGCCAGCAGCTCGAAGACTAGCGGGATTCAAGGGGATAAGCAGTTCTTC.

This clonotype was counted many times. The rearrangement joins TRBV11-2 to TRBJ2-7; D is tentatively TRBD1 or TRBD2 (5 bases each). Germline lookup yields CDR1 SGHAT and CDR2 FQNNGV. The germline V and J ends were trimmed by 6 bases and 6 bases, with 9 bases remaining between them. This CDR3 has 11 residues. The CDR3, as DNA: TGTGCCAGCAGTTGGGACGGCGAGCAGTACTTC. This sequence encodes CASSWDGEQYF.